The T cell receptor (beta chain) described here comes from a study of prognosis after radiotherapy for stage I lung cancer. Study-level background: Ages of the approximately 14 men and several women ranged roughly 53 to 84 years, median around 75. Adenocarcinoma occurred in over 10 patients and squamous cell carcinoma in more than 5.

Each of two time points yielded six milliliters of peripheral venous blood. Notes on the study in general: Some TCR clones were expanded. Whether these clones were tumor-specific was not determined.

Looked up from germline, CDR1 is DFQATT and CDR2 is SNEGSKA (reference sequence). V was trimmed by 3 bases and J by 2 bases, leaving 19 bases between them. The CDR3 is 16 residues long. This clonotype was counted ten times or more. Its specificity is not known. Two rounds of multiplex PCR amplified TCR beta CDR3 from genomic DNA. The first round of PCR was done with primers that matched each TRBV and TRBJ gene. TCRdb reanalysed the multiplex PCR reads using MiXCR and keeps one entry per CDR3 protein. The profile shows around 60,000 distinct CDR3 sequences, about 30% of them singletons. This TCR came from a donor of 50 years or more with non-small cell lung cancer. Sequenced material: PBMCs, taken before or after stereotactic body radiation therapy (not recorded which). The chain links TRBV20-1 to TRBJ1-2, with D maybe TRBD1 (6 bases). The CDR3 loop reads CSASWDTSQQNYGYTF. Written as DNA, the CDR3 is TGCAGTGCTAGCTGGGACACTTCCCAGCAAAACTATGGCTACACCTTC.